This paragraph reports one TCR beta chain. The data were produced by immunoSEQ multiplex PCR, yet TCRdb's version contains in-frame clones alone and is incomplete. The sample contains under 40,000 clones, 65% to 80% of which appear only once. The CDR3 length is 12 residues. V was clipped by 7 bases and J by 7 bases, with 14 bases between them. Germline CDR1 reads MNHNY; CDR2 reads SVGAGI (reference sequence). This sample is drawn from a study of OX40 agonist ivuxolimab in advanced cancers. Here the sequenced sample was CD4+ or CD8+ T cells sorted from blood, taken in a trial of the OX40 agonist ivuxolimab. The chain joins TRBV6-6 to TRBJ2-7; D remains ambiguous. This receptor was identified in an adult with an advanced solid tumor such as melanoma, head and neck, liver or kidney cancer. The CDR3: CASTPGGPEQYF. DNA of the CDR3: TGTGCCAGCACCCCGGGCGGACCGGAGCAGTACTTC.